The 15 T cell receptor beta chains below come from one sample, sequenced in a study of blood T cell repertoires in COVID-19. Using immunoSEQ multiplex PCR, the repertoire was profiled, and TCRdb retains in-frame clones only, with some absent. The top ten hold approximately 9% of the sample, which has over 150,000 clones, approximately 88% seen once. Material for sequencing was PBMCs or T cells enriched from blood (not recorded which). These receptors originate from a woman aged 18-29 years who had recovered from COVID-19.

The J gene is TRBJ2-3, the V gene TRBV29-1, with D possibly being TRBD1 (6 bases). The CDR3 consists of 12 residues. V was clipped by 5 bases and J by 6 bases, with 12 bases between them. The germline gives CDR1 SQVTM, CDR2 ANQGSEA. CDR3 region: CSVIGTYDTQYF. Here the CDR3 DNA reads TGCAGCGTTATCGGGACATATGATACGCAGTATTTT.

For this clone: The same CDR3 arises from other DNA sequences in this sample as well. Here the CDR3 DNA reads TGTGCCAGCAGCCTCAGGACAACTAATGAAAAACTGTTTTTT. It codes for CASSLRTTNEKLFF. This chain uses TRBV28 with TRBJ1-4; D not resolved. This CDR3 contains 14 residues. CDR1 and CDR2 (germline): MDHEN, SYDVKM. Trimming removed 6 bases from V and 0 bases from J, with 8 bases in between. The variable domain in full, with the rest retrieved from reference TRBV28 and TRBJ1-4, is DVKVTQSSRYLVKRTGEKVFLECVQDMDHENMFWYRQDPGLGLRLIYFSYDVKMKEKGDIPEGYSVSREKKERFSLILESASTNQTSMYLCASSLRTTNEKLFFGSGTQLSVL.

The rearrangement joins TRBV19 to TRBJ1-2, with 8 nucleotides matching TRBD1. The CDR3 extends over 15 amino acids. Losses at the gene ends were 5 bases for V and 5 bases for J; bases not matched to a gene: 10. CDR1 and CDR2 (germline): LNHDA, SQIVND (reference sequence). The CDR3 coding sequence is TGTGCCAGTAGTCCAGGGACAGGCAACTCTTATGGCTACACCTTC. Amino acids: CASSPGTGNSYGYTF.

This chain connects TRBV10-1 to TRBJ2-1, with D maybe TRBD1 (6 bases). CDR1 and CDR2 from the germline V gene are WNHNN and SYGVQD (reference sequence). The CDR3 contains 14 residues. V was clipped by 3 bases and J by 6 bases, with 12 bases between them. DNA for the CDR3: TGCGCCAGCAGTGAAGGGGGACCGGGCAATGAGCAGTTCTTC. The encoded protein is CASSEGGPGNEQFF.

The chain recombines TRBV10-3 with TRBJ2-1; 15 positions agree with TRBD2. After removal of 2 bases from V and 6 bases from J, the junction contained 8 bases not matched to a gene. This CDR3 has 18 residues. Germline V gene lookup returns CDR1 ENHRY and CDR2 SYGVKD. CDR3 residues: CAISERGTSGGSGNEQFF. The CDR3 DNA reads TGTGCCATCAGTGAGAGAGGGACTAGCGGGGGGTCGGGCAATGAGCAGTTCTTC.

This clone was observed once. V is TRBV6-2 or TRBV6-3 and J is TRBJ1-1; 12 bases match TRBD1. The V gene end was trimmed by 1 base and the J gene end by 0 bases; junction bases not matched to a gene: 3. The CDR3 has 17 amino acids. CDR1 MNHEY and CDR2 SVGEGT come from the germline V gene. CDR3 sequence: CASSYWGQGAVNTEAFF. DNA for the CDR3: TGTGCCAGCAGTTACTGGGGACAGGGGGCCGTGAACACTGAAGCTTTCTTT.

The gene calls are TRBV13 and TRBJ2-2; D is ambiguous. Per germline, CDR1 PRHDT and CDR2 FYEKMQ (reference sequence). This CDR3 is 14 amino acids long. The ends were cut back, 1 base at V and 6 bases at J, with 9 bases in the middle. The CDR3 DNA sequence: TGTGCCAGCAGCTTAGCTGAGATGGCCGGGGAGCTGTTTTTT. Translating it yields CASSLAEMAGELFF.

The chain has TRBV5-1 and TRBJ2-7, with TRBD1 matching 9 bases. CDR1 and CDR2 (germline): SGHRS, YFSETQ. Trimming at V came to 5 bases and at J to 7 bases, leaving 7 bases not matched to a gene. The CDR3 has 13 residues. In nucleotides, the CDR3 is TGCGCCAGCAGGTTCGGACAGGGGATGGAGCAGTACTTC. Translated, it gives CASRFGQGMEQYF.

This chain joins TRBV2 and TRBJ2-7, with D possibly being TRBD1 (6 bases). CDR3 length: 14 residues. V was cut by 7 bases and J by 2 bases, with 15 bases left in between. CDR1 is SNHLY and CDR2 is FYNNEI in the germline V gene. CDR3 residues: CASKPRDRPYEQYF. CDR3 DNA: TGTGCCAGCAAACCCAGAGACAGGCCCTACGAGCAGTACTTC.

This chain joins TRBV5-1 and TRBJ1-2; D gene unclear. In germline, CDR1 is SGHRS, CDR2 YFSETQ. Trimming left V 1 base short and J 3 bases short, with 4 bases between. The CDR3 spans 12 residues. The CDR3 coding sequence is TGCGCCAGCAGCTTGACGGACTATGGCTACACCTTC. Its translation is CASSLTDYGYTF.

The rearrangement links TRBV6-5 to TRBJ2-6; perhaps TRBD1 as D (5 bases). The CDR3 sequence is 15 residues long. Germline-derived CDR1 and CDR2 are MNHEY and SVGAGI. Trimming removed 6 bases at V and 3 bases at J, with 12 bases between. CDR3 DNA: TGTGCCAGCAGATTAAACAGGATTGGGGCCAACGTCCTGACTTTC. This gives the protein CASRLNRIGANVLTF.

The chain has TRBV7-6 and TRBJ2-3; 13 positions agree with TRBD2. There are 19 residues in the CDR3. Germline V lookup: CDR1 SGHVS, CDR2 FNYEAQ. V lost 5 bases to trimming and J lost 2 bases; unmatched junction nucleotides: 13. CDR3 coding DNA: TGTGCCAGCAGCGACGGACTAGCGGGAGATCTGGGGCACACAGATACGCAGTATTTT. Its protein is CASSDGLAGDLGHTDTQYF.

This chain connects TRBV6-4 to TRBJ1-2; no definite D call. CDR3 length: 13 residues. Germline V gives CDR1 MRHNA, CDR2 SNTAGT. V gave up 0 bases and J gave up 8 bases, with 10 bases separating them. The CDR3 reads CASSDSARSGYTF. The CDR3 DNA sequence: TGTGCCAGCAGTGACTCGGCCCGTTCCGGCTACACCTTC.

The rearrangement uses TRBV2 and TRBJ1-6, with 7 positions matching TRBD1. The CDR3 consists of 15 residues. In germline, CDR1 is SNHLY, CDR2 FYNNEI. V trimming: 3 bases; J trimming: 7 bases; junction bases outside the gene matches: 6. The CDR3 region has the DNA TGTGCCAGCAGTGAGCGACAGGGATCAAATTCACCCCTCCACTTT. This sequence encodes CASSERQGSNSPLHF. The variable domain in full, completed from reference TRBV2 and TRBJ1-6, reads EPEVTQTPSHQVTQMGQEVILRCVPISNHLYFYWYRQILGQKVEFLVSFYNNEISEKSEIFDDQFSVERPDGSNFTLKIRSTKLEDSAMYFCASSERQGSNSPLHFGNGTRLTVT.

The J gene is TRBJ2-1, the V gene TRBV3-1 (or the pseudogene TRBV3-2), with D uncertain. Germline assignment: CDR1 LGHDT and CDR2 YNNKEL (reference sequence). The V and J ends lost 4 bases and 5 bases respectively, with 12 bases between them. The CDR3 is made up of 14 amino acids. The CDR3 reads CASSPTLENNEQFF. The CDR3 DNA is TGTGCCAGCAGCCCAACTTTAGAGAACAATGAGCAGTTCTTC.